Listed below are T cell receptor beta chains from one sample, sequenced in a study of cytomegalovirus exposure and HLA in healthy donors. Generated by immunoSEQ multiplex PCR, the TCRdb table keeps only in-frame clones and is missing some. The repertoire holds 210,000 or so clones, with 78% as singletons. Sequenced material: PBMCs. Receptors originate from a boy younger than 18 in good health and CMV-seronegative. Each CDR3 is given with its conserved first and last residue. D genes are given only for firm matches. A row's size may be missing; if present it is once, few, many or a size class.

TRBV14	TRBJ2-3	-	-	TGTGCCAGCAGCCAAACGGGGTCCCAGTATTTT	CASSQTGSQYF
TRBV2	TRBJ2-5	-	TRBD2	TGTGCCAGCAGACTTCGCGGGAGAGGCCAAGAGACCCAGTACTTC	CASRLRGRGQETQYF
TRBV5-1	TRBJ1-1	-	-	TGCGCCAGCAGCTTGGGTTTTCTGGGACATAACACTGAAGCTTTCTTT	CASSLGFLGHNTEAFF
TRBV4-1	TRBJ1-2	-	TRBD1	TGCGCCAGCAGCCATTTCAGGGACAGCAACTATGGCTACACCTTC	CASSHFRDSNYGYTF
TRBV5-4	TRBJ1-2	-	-	TGTGCCAGCAGCAACCCTGGCTCAGACTATTATGGCTACACCTTC	CASSNPGSDYYGYTF
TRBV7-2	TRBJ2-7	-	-	TGTGCCAGCAGCTCACAACCCCTCCGGGGAGCCGAGCAGTACTTC	CASSSQPLRGAEQYF
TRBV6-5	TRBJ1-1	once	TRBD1	TGTGCCAGCAGTCGAGGACAGGCTGCGCGGAAAGCTTTCTTT	CASSRGQAARKAFF
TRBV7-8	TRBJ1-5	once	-	TGTGCCAGCAGCTTAGCCACAGGGCTACCGAATCAGCCCCAGCATTTT	CASSLATGLPNQPQHF
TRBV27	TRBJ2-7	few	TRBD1	TGTGCCAGCAGTTCGCGTATGGGGACAGGTAGTCGATCCTACGAGCAGTACTTC	CASSSRMGTGSRSYEQYF
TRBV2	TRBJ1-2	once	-	TGTGCCAGCAGGGACAGTGCATTGGGGGGCTACACCTTC	CASRDSALGGYTF
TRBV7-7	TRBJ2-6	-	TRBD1	TGTGCTAGCAGCTTAGATGACAGGGTCTTCGTCGATGGGGCCAACGTCCTGACTTTC	CASSLDDRVFVDGANVLTF
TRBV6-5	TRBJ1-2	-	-	TGTGCCAGCAGAAAAAAGGGGTATGGCTACACCTTC	CASRKKGYGYTF